The 17 T cell receptor beta chains reported below all come from one sample, sequenced in a study of control samples from healthy donors and cancer patients. The method was immunoSEQ multiplex PCR; TCRdb's version includes in-frame clones alone and lacks a portion of them. The sample contains about 150,000 clones, 80% to 90% of which appear only once. Sequencing was carried out using blood. These receptor sequences come from a young man in good health.

This clone was seen more than once but under ten times. The chain uses TRBV6-5 and TRBJ2-7, with TRBD1 matching over 8 bases. Germline CDR1 is MNHEY and CDR2 is SVGAGI. With V trimmed by 6 bases and J by 6 bases, 10 bases remained unmatched. The CDR3 spans 14 residues. CDR3 amino acids: CASSKKPTGGEQYF. In DNA, the CDR3 is TGTGCCAGCAGCAAGAAACCAACAGGGGGCGAGCAGTACTTC.

The rearrangement uses TRBV19 and TRBJ1-6; 9 nucleotides line up with TRBD1. CDR3 length equals 14 residues. Germline lookup yields CDR1 LNHDA and CDR2 SQIVND (reference sequence). With 9 bases clipped from V and 3 bases from J, the junction kept 3 bases outside the gene matches. CDR3 DNA: TGTGCCAGCCGGGACAGGGACTATAATTCACCCCTCCACTTT. This sequence encodes CASRDRDYNSPLHF. Drawing the rest from reference TRBV19 and TRBJ1-6, the complete variable domain is DGGITQSPKYLFRKEGQNVTLSCEQNLNHDAMYWYRQDPGQGLRLIYYSQIVNDFQKGDIAEGYSVSREKKESFPLTVTSAQKNPTAFYLCASRDRDYNSPLHFGNGTRLTVT.

This clone was recorded once. The V and J genes are TRBV27 and TRBJ2-7; possibly TRBD2 for D (5 bases). Germline assignment: CDR1 MNHEY and CDR2 SMNVEV (reference sequence). This CDR3 comprises 15 residues. V was trimmed by 0 bases and J by 0 bases, leaving 9 bases between them. Here the CDR3 DNA reads TGTGCCAGCAGTTTATCGACGGGAAGCTCCTACGAGCAGTACTTC. Translation gives CASSLSTGSSYEQYF.

This chain links TRBV10-3 with TRBJ2-7; TRBD1 matches at 11 bases. The CDR3 is made up of 16 amino acids. Germline values: CDR1 ENHRY, CDR2 SYGVKD. Trimming cost V 3 bases and J 6 bases; bases outside gene matches: 10. For the CDR3, the DNA is TGTGCCATCAGTGAATTCGTGTCCGGGACAGGGGGCGAGCAGTACTTC. Amino acid sequence: CAISEFVSGTGGEQYF.

The gene calls are TRBV24-1 and TRBJ2-5; D uncertain. Trimming cost V 7 bases and J 4 bases, with 9 bases left between them. Germline V gene sequence: CDR1 KGHDR, CDR2 SFDVKD. The CDR3 runs 12 residues. In DNA, the CDR3 is TGTGCCACCAGCCCCTCAGGAGAGACCCAGTACTTC. This gives the protein CATSPSGETQYF.

This clone appeared a few times. The genes are TRBV2 and TRBJ1-2; D gene unclear. The V and J ends lost 3 bases and 5 bases respectively, with 7 bases between them. Germline assignment: CDR1 SNHLY and CDR2 FYNNEI. CDR3 size: 12 residues. The CDR3 region has the DNA TGTGCCAGCAGTGAGCAAGCGTATGGCTACACCTTC. It translates to CASSEQAYGYTF. The whole variable domain, filled in from reference TRBV2 and TRBJ1-2, reads EPEVTQTPSHQVTQMGQEVILRCVPISNHLYFYWYRQILGQKVEFLVSFYNNEISEKSEIFDDQFSVERPDGSNFTLKIRSTKLEDSAMYFCASSEQAYGYTFGSGTRLTVV.

This clone was seen only a few times. J is TRBJ1-1 and V is TRBV28; maybe TRBD1 (5 bases). In germline, CDR1 is MDHEN, CDR2 SYDVKM. The CDR3 length is 15 residues. V lost 5 bases, J lost 0 bases, and 13 bases lay in between. CDR3 sequence reads: CASSPRVGMNTEAFF. The DNA for the CDR3 is TGTGCCAGCAGTCCCAGGGTAGGGATGAACACTGAAGCTTTCTTT.

The J gene is TRBJ2-5, the V gene TRBV4-1, with D unclear. The CDR3 sequence is 13 residues long. Germline V gene data show CDR1 as MGHRA and CDR2 as YSYEKL. The V gene lost 4 bases and the J gene lost 5 bases, with 11 bases spanning the gap. For the CDR3, the DNA is TGCGCCAGCAGCCTGACCCTGGGGGAGACCCAGTACTTC. This encodes CASSLTLGETQYF.

The gene calls are TRBV30 and TRBJ1-2; no clear D gene. CDR1 is GTSNPN, CDR2 SVGIG, per germline (reference sequence). The CDR3 has 15 amino acids. V gave up 5 bases and J gave up 0 bases, with 16 bases separating them. The CDR3 sequence: CAWFGMGPSNYGYTF. As DNA, the CDR3 is TGTGCCTGGTTTGGCATGGGCCCCTCTAACTATGGCTACACCTTC.

The count of this clone is one. The genes are TRBV2 and TRBJ1-2, with a possible D match to TRBD1 (6 bases). Germline CDR1 SNHLY, CDR2 FYNNEI. Deletions cut 3 bases from V and 8 bases from J, with 16 bases between. The CDR3 runs 14 residues. The CDR3, as DNA: TGTGCCAGCAGTGATTCATGGGGGCGGGGGGGCTACACCTTC. Amino acid sequence: CASSDSWGRGGYTF.

The chain joins TRBV5-6 to TRBJ2-3, with 8 bases that match TRBD2. The germline V gene encodes CDR1 SGHDT and CDR2 YYEEEE. CDR3 length equals 15 residues. J gave up 2 bases and V 4 bases, and 6 bases lay outside the gene matches. CDR3 protein: CASSTPTSATDTQYF. The CDR3 nucleotides read TGTGCCAGCAGCACCCCGACTAGCGCCACAGATACGCAGTATTTT. Drawing the rest from reference TRBV5-6 and TRBJ2-3, the complete variable domain is DAGVTQSPTHLIKTRGQQVTLRCSPKSGHDTVSWYQQALGQGPQFIFQYYEEEERQRGNFPDRFSGHQFPNYSSELNVNALLLGDSALYLCASSTPTSATDTQYFGPGTRLTVL.

This rearrangement joins TRBV4-1 to TRBJ1-5; D gene uncertain. The CDR3 consists of 18 residues. Germline V gives CDR1 MGHRA, CDR2 YSYEKL. Deletions cut 4 bases from V and 0 bases from J, with 19 bases between. The CDR3 region is CASSPMGADVYSNQPQHF. In nucleotides, the CDR3 is TGCGCCAGCAGCCCAATGGGCGCCGACGTATATAGCAATCAGCCCCAGCATTTT.

This clone showed up just once. The chain has TRBV6-5 and TRBJ1-2; D unresolved. The V and J ends lost 4 bases and 7 bases respectively, with 10 bases between them. Germline assignment: CDR1 MNHEY and CDR2 SVGAGI. The length of the CDR3 is 12 residues. The CDR3 DNA reads TGTGCCAGCAGTTCCCCGCTAGGTGGCTACACCTTC. Translating it yields CASSSPLGGYTF.

Turning to this clone: At the DNA level, this CDR3 is encoded by other sequences in the same sample as well. This sequence joins TRBV5-4 and TRBJ2-7; D unclear. Deletions cut 0 bases from V and 4 bases from J, with 2 bases between. Germline V gene sequence: CDR1 SGHNT, CDR2 YYREEE (reference sequence). The CDR3 covers 11 residues. The CDR3 DNA reads as TGTGCCAGCAGCTTGGGATACGAGCAGTACTTC. The encoded protein is CASSLGYEQYF. Full variable domain (rest looked up from reference TRBV5-4 and TRBJ2-7): ETGVTQSPTHLIKTRGQQVTLRCSSQSGHNTVSWYQQALGQGPQFIFQYYREEENGRGNFPPRFSGLQFPNYSSELNVNALELDDSALYLCASSLGYEQYFGPGTRLTVT.

The chain has TRBV7-9 and TRBJ2-7, with 11 bases lining up with TRBD2. After removal of 5 bases from V and 5 bases from J, the junction contained 11 bases not matched to a gene. Germline V lookup: CDR1 SEHNR, CDR2 FQNEAQ (reference sequence). This CDR3 contains 16 residues. DNA of the CDR3: TGTGCCAGCAGCCTCGGGACTAGCGGCTGGTATGACGAGCAGTACTTC. Translated: CASSLGTSGWYDEQYF.

The V call is TRBV19, the J call TRBJ1-2; D is perhaps TRBD1 (5 bases). CDR3 length: 15 amino acids. CDR1 is LNHDA and CDR2 is SQIVND in the germline V gene (reference sequence). V was clipped by 5 bases and J by 1 base, with 14 bases between them. CDR3 sequence (DNA): TGTGCCAGTAGTCCCCCGGGACGGATTAACTATGGCTACACCTTC. This gives the protein CASSPPGRINYGYTF.

Comment on this clone: Other DNA variants within this sample encode the same CDR3. The chain employs TRBV27 and TRBJ2-7; no firm D call. Trimming took 3 bases from V and 1 from J, leaving 7 bases between them. Germline CDR1 and CDR2: MNHEY and SMNVEV (reference sequence). The CDR3 runs 13 residues. CDR3 sequence reads: CASSLGISYEQYF. CDR3 DNA sequence: TGTGCCAGCAGTTTGGGGATTTCCTACGAGCAGTACTTC.